This T cell receptor (beta chain) was observed in a study of human T cells and chemical hapten exposure. The time point here: patch test 1, 2 weeks after DPC sensitization. Treatment reported: therapeutic diphenylcyclopropenone sensitization with weekly scalp DPC. The study drew its donors from alopecia patients who were 18 to 70 years old and suitable for DPC. A single record per CDR3 protein comes from TCRdb applying MiXCR to the RACE reads. Of around 340,000 distinct CDR3 sequences listed, roughly 6.9% were seen once; the top ten hold 8% to 9%. The CDR3 length is 10 residues. Germline values: CDR1 MNHEY, CDR2 SMNVEV (reference sequence).

The clonotype originates from a woman under 30 with alopecia areata. Some clones in this sample may be carry-over from other donors' samples. This specimen consisted of whole blood, obtained in connection with sensitization to the hapten diphenylcyclopropenone (DPC). The chain has TRBV27 and TRBJ2-7; D might be TRBD1 or TRBD2, each matching 6 bases. This CDR3 reads CSPLSGGFYF. CDR3 in DNA: TGTTCCCCACTTTCCGGGGGCTTTTACTTC.